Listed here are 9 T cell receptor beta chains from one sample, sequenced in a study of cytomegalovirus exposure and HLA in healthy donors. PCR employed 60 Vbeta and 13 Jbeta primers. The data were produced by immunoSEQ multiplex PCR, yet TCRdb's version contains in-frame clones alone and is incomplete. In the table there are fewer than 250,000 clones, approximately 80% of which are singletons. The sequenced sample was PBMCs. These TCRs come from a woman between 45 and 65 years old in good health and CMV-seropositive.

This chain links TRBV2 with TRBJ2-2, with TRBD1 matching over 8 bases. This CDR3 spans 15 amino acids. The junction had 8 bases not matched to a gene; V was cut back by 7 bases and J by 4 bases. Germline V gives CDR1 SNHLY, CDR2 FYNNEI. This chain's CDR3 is CASNGQGVRTGELFF. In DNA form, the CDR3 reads TGTGCCAGCAACGGACAGGGAGTCCGCACCGGGGAGCTGTTTTTT.

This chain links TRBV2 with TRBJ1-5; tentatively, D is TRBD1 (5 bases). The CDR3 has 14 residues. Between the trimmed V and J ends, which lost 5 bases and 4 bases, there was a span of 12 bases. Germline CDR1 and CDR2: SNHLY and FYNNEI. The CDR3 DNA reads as TGTGCCAGCAGTCCGGATGGGGGGAATCAGCCCCAGCATTTT. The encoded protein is CASSPDGGNQPQHF.

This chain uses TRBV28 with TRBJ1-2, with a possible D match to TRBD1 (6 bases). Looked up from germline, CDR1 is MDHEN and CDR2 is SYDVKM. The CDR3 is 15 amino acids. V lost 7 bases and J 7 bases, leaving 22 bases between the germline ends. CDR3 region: CASTSEGTRHSGYTF. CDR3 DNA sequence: TGTGCCAGCACCAGCGAGGGGACAAGACATAGTGGCTACACCTTC.

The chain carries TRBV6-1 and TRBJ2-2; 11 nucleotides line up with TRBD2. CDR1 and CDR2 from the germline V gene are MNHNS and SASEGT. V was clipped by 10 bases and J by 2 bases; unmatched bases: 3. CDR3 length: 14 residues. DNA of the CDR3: TGTGCCATAGGGACTAGCGGTAACACCGGGGAGCTGTTTTTT. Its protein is CAIGTSGNTGELFF.

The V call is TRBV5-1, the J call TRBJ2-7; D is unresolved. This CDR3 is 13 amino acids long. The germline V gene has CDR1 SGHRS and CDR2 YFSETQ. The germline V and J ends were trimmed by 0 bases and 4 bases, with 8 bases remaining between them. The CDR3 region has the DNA TGCGCCAGCAGCTTGGGAGGTCAGTACGAGCAGTACTTC. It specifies CASSLGGQYEQYF. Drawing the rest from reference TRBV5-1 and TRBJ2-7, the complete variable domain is KAGVTQTPRYLIKTRGQQVTLSCSPISGHRSVSWYQQTPGQGLQFLFEYFSETQRNKGNFPGRFSGRQFSNSRSEMNVSTLELGDSALYLCASSLGGQYEQYFGPGTRLTVT.

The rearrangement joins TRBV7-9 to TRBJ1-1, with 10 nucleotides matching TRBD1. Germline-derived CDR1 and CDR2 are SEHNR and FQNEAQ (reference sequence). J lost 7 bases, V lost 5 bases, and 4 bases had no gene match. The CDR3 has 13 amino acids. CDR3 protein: CASSATGGLEAFF. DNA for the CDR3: TGTGCCAGCAGCGCGACAGGGGGCCTTGAAGCTTTCTTT.

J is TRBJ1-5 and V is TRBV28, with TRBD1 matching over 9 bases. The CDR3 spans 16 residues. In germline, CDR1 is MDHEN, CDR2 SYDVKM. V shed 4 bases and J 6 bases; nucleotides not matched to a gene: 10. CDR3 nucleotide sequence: TGTGCCAGCAGTTCTCCGGGACAGGGCGTTTTTCAGCCCCAGCATTTT. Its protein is CASSSPGQGVFQPQHF.

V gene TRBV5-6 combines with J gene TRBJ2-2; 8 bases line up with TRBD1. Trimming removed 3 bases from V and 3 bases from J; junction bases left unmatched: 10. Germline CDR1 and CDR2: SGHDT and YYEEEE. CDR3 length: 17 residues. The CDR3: CASSWRTGLFDTGELFF. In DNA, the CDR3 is TGTGCCAGCAGCTGGCGGACAGGGTTATTTGACACCGGGGAGCTGTTTTTT.

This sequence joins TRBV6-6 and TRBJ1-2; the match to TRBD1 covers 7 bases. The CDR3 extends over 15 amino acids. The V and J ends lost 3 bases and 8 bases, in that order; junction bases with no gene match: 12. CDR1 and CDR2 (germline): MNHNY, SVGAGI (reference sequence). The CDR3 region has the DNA TGTGCCAGCAGTTATAATTCAGGGACAGCAAGCGGCTACACCTTC. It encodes CASSYNSGTASGYTF.